Presented here are 31 T cell receptor beta chains from one specimen sequenced in a study of early T cells in non-severe SARS-CoV-2 infection. TCRdb re-analysed the 5' RACE reads in MiXCR, keeping a single row per CDR3 protein. The sample shows approximately 30,000 distinct CDR3 sequences, roughly 4.5% of them seen only once. What was sequenced was whole blood. These receptors were obtained from an adult who was a healthcare worker with PCR-confirmed SARS-CoV-2 infection or an uninfected control (not recorded which).

The V call is TRBV7-2, the J call TRBJ2-7; 10 bases align to TRBD2. The DNA end is a closer match to TRBJ2-1, so the J assignment may be wrong. There are 14 residues in the CDR3. Germline CDR1 is SGHTA and CDR2 is FQGNSA. The chain's CDR3 is CASSVSGGTYEQFF. The CDR3, as DNA: TGTGCCAGCAGCGTTAGCGGGGGGACCTACGAGCAGTTCTTC.

This chain connects TRBV12-3 or TRBV12-4 to TRBJ2-2; D unresolved. This CDR3 comprises 12 residues. Trimming removed 3 bases at V and 3 bases at J, with 2 bases between. CDR3 in DNA: TGTGCCAGCAGTTTTGACACCGGGGAGCTGTTTTTT. It codes for CASSFDTGELFF.

This clonotype came up many times. This rearrangement joins TRBV4-3 to TRBJ1-4, with 8 bases aligning to TRBD1. Trimming at V came to 4 bases and at J to 7 bases, leaving 5 bases not matched to a gene. Germline CDR1 is LGHNA and CDR2 is YSLEER. The CDR3 spans 14 residues. Here the CDR3 reads CASSLTTGAEKLFF. The CDR3, as DNA: TGCGCCAGCAGCCTCACGACAGGGGCTGAAAAACTGTTTTTT.

This chain uses TRBV5-4 with TRBJ1-1; 9 bases are shared with TRBD1. The CDR3 runs 15 residues. With 4 bases clipped from V and 0 bases from J, the junction kept 4 bases outside the gene matches. CDR1 is SGHNT, CDR2 YYREEE, per germline (reference sequence). Here the CDR3 DNA reads TGTGCCAGCAGCGCACAGGGGGCAATGAACACTGAAGCTTTCTTT. This gives the protein CASSAQGAMNTEAFF.

The chain recombines TRBV19 with TRBJ2-3; 8 bases agree with TRBD1. Germline trimming cut 6 bases from V and 5 bases from J; bases unmatched to any gene: 10. This CDR3 is built from 15 residues. Germline V CDR1 and CDR2: LNHDA, SQIVND (reference sequence). The CDR3 region is CASSPDRGSGDTQYF. CDR3 nucleotide sequence: TGTGCCAGTAGCCCCGACAGGGGTTCAGGAGATACGCAGTATTTT. Using reference TRBV19 and TRBJ2-3 for the parts outside the CDR3, the full variable domain is DGGITQSPKYLFRKEGQNVTLSCEQNLNHDAMYWYRQDPGQGLRLIYYSQIVNDFQKGDIAEGYSVSREKKESFPLTVTSAQKNPTAFYLCASSPDRGSGDTQYFGPGTRLTVL.

This clonotype was seen only a few times. The chain joins TRBV12-2 to TRBJ2-4; the D call in the table, TRBD1, was not verified against the DNA. TRBV12-2 is labeled a pseudogene. CDR3 size: 16 residues. CDR3 DNA sequence: TGTGCAAGTCGCTCCGGACAGGGGGCGGCCAAAAACATTCAGTACTTC. The encoded protein is CASRSGQGAAKNIQYF.

This clonotype was found many times. V usage is TRBV27 and J usage is TRBJ1-1, with D uncertain. Germline assignment: CDR1 MNHEY and CDR2 SMNVEV (reference sequence). Trimming cost V 0 bases and J 5 bases, with 10 bases left between them. The CDR3 sequence is 14 residues long. The CDR3 loop is CASSLSGSRTEAFF. The DNA of the CDR3 is TGTGCCAGCAGTTTATCAGGGTCAAGGACTGAAGCTTTCTTT.

This clonotype occurred many times. The rearrangement links TRBV20-1 to TRBJ1-5; TRBD1 matches at 12 bases. Germline V CDR1 and CDR2: DFQATT, SNEGSKA (reference sequence). The CDR3 totals 14 residues. V lost 3 bases, J lost 6 bases, and 3 bases stayed unmatched. The chain's CDR3 is CSASRDRGLQPQHF. CDR3 nucleotides: TGCAGTGCTAGCCGGGACAGGGGGCTTCAGCCCCAGCATTTT.

Comments on this clonotype: A much larger clone differs from this one at a single base, so this may be a read error. This chain joins TRBV20-1 and TRBJ2-3; D possibly uses TRBD1 or TRBD2 (6 bases each). V lost 3 bases to trimming and J lost 4 bases, with 11 bases between them. Looked up from germline, CDR1 is DFQATT and CDR2 is SNEGSKA (reference sequence). CDR3 length: 13 residues. CDR3 residues: CSASGGGSDTQYF. The DNA for the CDR3 is TGCAGTGCTAGCGGGGGCGGCTCAGATACGCAGTATTTT.

This clonotype is medium-sized within its sample. J is TRBJ1-2 and V is TRBV7-9; 10 positions match TRBD1. The CDR3 runs 15 residues. The V and J ends lost 3 bases and 2 bases, in that order; junction bases with no gene match: 3. Germline V gene lookup returns CDR1 SEHNR and CDR2 FQNEAQ (reference sequence). The CDR3 loop reads CASSFAGQGNYGYTF. In DNA form, the CDR3 reads TGTGCCAGCAGCTTCGCGGGACAGGGGAACTATGGCTACACCTTC.

This clonotype was seen repeatedly, ten times or more. This rearrangement joins TRBV7-9 to TRBJ2-1; no clear D. This CDR3 has 15 residues. Trimming stripped 4 bases from V and 4 bases from J, with 14 bases between. The germline V gene has CDR1 SEHNR and CDR2 FQNEAQ (reference sequence). The CDR3 DNA reads as TGTGCCAGCAGCTGGAAAGACCAGACTTACAATGAGCAGTTCTTC. Amino acid sequence: CASSWKDQTYNEQFF.

The gene calls are TRBV5-1 and TRBJ2-7, with D hard to call. The germline V and J ends were trimmed by 0 bases and 0 bases, with 7 bases remaining between them. In germline, CDR1 is SGHRS, CDR2 YFSETQ. The CDR3 runs to 14 residues. The CDR3 nucleotides read TGCGCCAGCAGCTTGGTGTCGGCCTCCTACGAGCAGTACTTC. It yields the protein CASSLVSASYEQYF.

This clonotype was picked up many times. CDR3 sequence (DNA): TGTGCCAGCAGCAGGCTAGATTCTGGGGCCAACGTCCTGACTTTC. This sequence encodes CASSRLDSGANVLTF. The V and J genes are TRBV9 and TRBJ2-6; D is ambiguous. This CDR3 is built from 15 residues. CDR1 and CDR2 from the germline V gene are SGDLS and YYNGEE. Trimming stripped 4 bases from V and 1 base from J, with 9 bases between.

A few counts support this clonotype. The chain recombines TRBV15 with TRBJ2-3; D is unclear. Germline V gene lookup returns CDR1 LNHNV and CDR2 YYDKDF (reference sequence). The V gene lost 2 bases and the J gene lost 4 bases, with 7 bases spanning the gap. The CDR3 consists of 13 residues. Written as DNA, the CDR3 is TGTGCCACCAGCAGATCGCGACCAGATACGCAGTATTTT. It yields the protein CATSRSRPDTQYF.

This clonotype was observed many times. This sequence joins TRBV20-1 and TRBJ2-7; D not certain. V was shortened by 3 bases and J by 1 base, with 7 bases between the two germline ends. From germline, CDR1 is DFQATT and CDR2 SNEGSKA (reference sequence). This CDR3 region has 12 residues. Here the CDR3 reads CSARDISYEQYF. CDR3 in DNA: TGCAGTGCTAGGGATATTTCCTACGAGCAGTACTTC.

This clonotype came up a few times. J is TRBJ2-3 and V is TRBV7-3; D call uncertain. Trimming took off 1 base at V and 0 bases at J, with 14 bases between the two ends. Germline-derived CDR1 and CDR2 are SGHTA and FQGTGA. This CDR3 is 17 amino acids long. CDR3: CASSLSPAVLSTDTQYF. CDR3 in DNA: TGTGCCAGCAGCTTAAGCCCCGCCGTACTCAGCACAGATACGCAGTATTTT.

J is TRBJ2-3 and V is TRBV20-1, with 7 bases identical to TRBD1. Trimming at V came to 7 bases and at J to 3 bases, leaving 4 bases not matched to a gene. The germline V gene encodes CDR1 DFQATT and CDR2 SNEGSKA (reference sequence). The CDR3 has 12 residues. CDR3 protein: CSVSRGTDTQYF. CDR3 bases: TGCAGTGTAAGCAGGGGGACAGATACGCAGTATTTT.

This clonotype came up a few times. This chain joins TRBV11-2 and TRBJ2-1, with unresolved D. V dropped 5 bases and J dropped 0 bases, with 11 bases sitting between them. CDR3 length: 15 amino acids. The V gene's germline CDR1 is SGHAT and CDR2 FQNNGV. Here the CDR3 reads CASSLTVRSYNEQFF. For the CDR3, the DNA is TGTGCCAGCAGCCTAACAGTCCGCTCCTACAATGAGCAGTTCTTC.

CDR3 in amino acids: CASSLAMRTDTQYF. As DNA, the CDR3 is TGTGCCAGCAGCTTAGCGATGAGGACAGATACGCAGTATTTT. The chain has TRBV7-6 and TRBJ2-3, with D unclear. The germline V and J ends were trimmed by 0 bases and 3 bases, with 7 bases remaining between them. The germline CDR1 and CDR2 sequences are SGHVS and FNYEAQ. The CDR3 is 14 amino acids.

This clonotype has ten or more counts. The chain carries TRBV7-9 and TRBJ1-3; D is uncertain. V gave up 1 base and J gave up 2 bases, with 9 bases separating them. The CDR3 runs 15 residues. CDR1 and CDR2 (germline): SEHNR, FQNEAQ (reference sequence). CDR3 protein: CASSLGEVPGNTIYF. The CDR3 DNA is TGTGCCAGCAGCTTAGGGGAGGTTCCTGGAAACACCATATATTTT. Full variable domain (remainder filled in from reference TRBV7-9 and TRBJ1-3): DTGVSQNPRHKITKRGQNVTFRCDPISEHNRLYWYRQTLGQGPEFLTYFQNEAQLEKSRLLSDRFSAERPKGSFSTLEIQRTEQGDSAMYLCASSLGEVPGNTIYFGEGSWLTVV.

This clonotype was seen at least ten times. The chain couples TRBV28 to TRBJ2-4, with a tentative D call TRBD2 (6 bases). The V and J ends lost 5 bases and 7 bases respectively, with 15 bases between them. The CDR3 contains 14 residues. Germline CDR1 is MDHEN and CDR2 is SYDVKM. As DNA, the CDR3 is TGTGCCAGCAGTCCTAAGGTCGCGGGGAACATTCAGTACTTC. Protein sequence: CASSPKVAGNIQYF.

This clonotype was counted a few times. The V and J genes are TRBV19 and TRBJ2-2; a weak D match, TRBD2 (5 bases). Germline V lookup: CDR1 LNHDA, CDR2 SQIVND (reference sequence). The CDR3 has 14 amino acids. The V end was cut by 7 bases, the J end by 1 base, with 10 bases between. CDR3 amino acids: CASNGELNTGELFF. The DNA of the CDR3 is TGTGCCAGTAATGGGGAGTTGAACACCGGGGAGCTGTTTTTT.

This clonotype was seen more than once but under ten times. The chain links TRBV6-5 to TRBJ1-2; D ambiguous. This CDR3 is 14 amino acids long. Trimming cost V 2 bases and J 4 bases, with 11 bases left between them. Per the germline V gene, CDR1 is MNHEY and CDR2 is SVGAGI. CDR3 nucleotides: TGTGCCAGCAGTTACGATACAGTGTCCTATGGCTACACCTTC. It specifies CASSYDTVSYGYTF.

This clonotype showed up many times. The CDR3 DNA follows: TGTGCCAGCTCACTAGGGGATGAAGAGCAGTACTTC. Amino acids: CASSLGDEEQYF. The chain has TRBV18 and TRBJ2-7; D is possibly TRBD1 (5 bases). Trimming cost V 4 bases and J 7 bases, with 11 bases left between them. Germline loops: CDR1 KGHSH, CDR2 LQKENI. This CDR3 contains 12 residues.

This clonotype was seen ten or more times. The V gene is TRBV10-3, the J gene TRBJ2-2, with D maybe TRBD1 (5 bases). Germline loops: CDR1 ENHRY, CDR2 SYGVKD. With 6 bases removed from V and 2 bases from J, the gap between germline ends came to 10 bases. This CDR3 has 14 residues. The CDR3 DNA reads as TGTGCCATCAGGCACCAGGGAAACACCGGGGAGCTGTTTTTT. This codes for CAIRHQGNTGELFF.

The chain uses TRBV7-2 and TRBJ2-3, with D tentatively TRBD2 (5 bases). CDR1 and CDR2 (germline): SGHTA, FQGNSA. The CDR3 is 13 amino acids. V lost 3 bases to trimming and J lost 9 bases, with 13 bases between them. The CDR3 coding sequence is TGTGCCAGCAGCTTGGACTTTCAGAAAACGCAGTATTTT. Its protein product is CASSLDFQKTQYF.

This clonotype has a count of ten or more. The chain links TRBV16 to TRBJ2-1; 7 bases map to TRBD1. The germline gives CDR1 KGHSY, CDR2 FQNENV. This CDR3 comprises 15 residues. J gave up 4 bases and V 2 bases, and 5 bases lay outside the gene matches. CDR3 DNA sequence: TGTGCCAGCAGCCAAACAGGGGCTGGATACAATGAGCAGTTCTTC. Amino acid sequence: CASSQTGAGYNEQFF.

This clonotype was detected ten times or more. The CDR3 spells CSVEVGEGRSTDTQYF. The CDR3 DNA reads TGCAGCGTTGAAGTTGGGGAGGGCAGGAGCACAGATACGCAGTATTTT. The V call is TRBV29-1, the J call TRBJ2-3; 7 bases line up with TRBD2. J was trimmed by 0 bases and V by 1 base; bases with no gene match: 7. This CDR3 is built from 16 residues. The V gene's germline CDR1 is SQVTM and CDR2 ANQGSEA.

This clonotype was seen ten or more times. The CDR3 sequence is CASSIVGNEKLFF. The CDR3 DNA is TGTGCCAGTAGTATCGTGGGAAATGAAAAACTGTTTTTT. The V call is TRBV19, the J call TRBJ1-4, with D hard to call. Trimming left V 3 bases short and J 5 bases short, with 7 bases between. CDR1 and CDR2 from the germline V gene are LNHDA and SQIVND (reference sequence). CDR3 size: 13 residues.

This clonotype was found many times. The V and J genes are TRBV21-1 and TRBJ1-2. TRBV21-1 is tagged as a pseudogene. This CDR3 is built from 12 residues. The CDR3 spells CASSKGNYGYTF. The CDR3 region has the DNA TGTGCCAGCAGCAAAGGGAACTATGGCTACACCTTC.

This clonotype is medium-sized in the sample. J is TRBJ2-6 and V is TRBV7-2; 8 positions match TRBD2. Germline V gene lookup returns CDR1 SGHTA and CDR2 FQGNSA. The CDR3 consists of 15 residues. The V and J ends lost 5 bases and 2 bases, in that order; junction bases with no gene match: 2. The CDR3 bases are TGTGCCAGCAGCGAACTAGCGGCTGGGGCCAACGTCCTGACTTTC. Residues: CASSELAAGANVLTF.